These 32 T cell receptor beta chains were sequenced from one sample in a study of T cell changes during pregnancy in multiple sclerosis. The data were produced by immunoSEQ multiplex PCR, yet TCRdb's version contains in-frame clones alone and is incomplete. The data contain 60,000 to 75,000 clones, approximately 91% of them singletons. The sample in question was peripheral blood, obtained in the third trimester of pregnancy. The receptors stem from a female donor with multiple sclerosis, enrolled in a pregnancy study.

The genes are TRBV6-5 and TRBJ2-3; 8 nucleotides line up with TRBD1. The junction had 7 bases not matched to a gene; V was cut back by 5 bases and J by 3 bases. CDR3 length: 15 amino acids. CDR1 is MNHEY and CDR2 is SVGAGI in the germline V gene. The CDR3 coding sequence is TGTGCCAGCAGTCAAGGGACAGGAGTTACAGATACGCAGTATTTT. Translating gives CASSQGTGVTDTQYF.

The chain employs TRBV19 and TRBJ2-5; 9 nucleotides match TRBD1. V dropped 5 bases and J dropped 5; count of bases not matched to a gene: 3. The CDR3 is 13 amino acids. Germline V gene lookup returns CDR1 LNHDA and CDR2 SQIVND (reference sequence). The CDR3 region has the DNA TGTGCCAGTAGTTACAGGGGGCTTGAGACCCAGTACTTC. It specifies CASSYRGLETQYF.

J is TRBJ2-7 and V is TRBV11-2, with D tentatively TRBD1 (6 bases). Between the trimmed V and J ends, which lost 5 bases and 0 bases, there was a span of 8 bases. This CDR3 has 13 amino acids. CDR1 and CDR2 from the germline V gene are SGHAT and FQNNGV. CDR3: CASSDRLSYEQYF. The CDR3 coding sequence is TGTGCCAGCAGCGACAGGCTCTCCTACGAGCAGTACTTC. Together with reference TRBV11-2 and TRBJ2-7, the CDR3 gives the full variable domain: EAGVAQSPRYKIIEKRQSVAFWCNPISGHATLYWYQQILGQGPKLLIQFQNNGVVDDSQLPKDRFSAERLKGVDSTLKIQPAKLEDSAVYLCASSDRLSYEQYFGPGTRLTVT.

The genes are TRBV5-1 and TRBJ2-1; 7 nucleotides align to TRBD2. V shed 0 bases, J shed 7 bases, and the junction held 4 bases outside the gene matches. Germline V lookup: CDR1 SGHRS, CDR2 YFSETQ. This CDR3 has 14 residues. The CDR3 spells CASSLDGGGNEQFF. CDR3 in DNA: TGCGCCAGCAGCTTGGATGGGGGGGGAAATGAGCAGTTCTTC. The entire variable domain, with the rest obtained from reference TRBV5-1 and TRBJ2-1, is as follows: KAGVTQTPRYLIKTRGQQVTLSCSPISGHRSVSWYQQTPGQGLQFLFEYFSETQRNKGNFPGRFSGRQFSNSRSEMNVSTLELGDSALYLCASSLDGGGNEQFFGPGTRLTVL.

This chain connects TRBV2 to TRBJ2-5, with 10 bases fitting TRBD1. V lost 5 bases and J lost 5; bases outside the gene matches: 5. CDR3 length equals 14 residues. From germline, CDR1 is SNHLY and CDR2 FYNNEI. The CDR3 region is CASSRTGGWETQYF. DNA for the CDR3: TGTGCCAGCAGTCGGACAGGGGGATGGGAGACCCAGTACTTC.

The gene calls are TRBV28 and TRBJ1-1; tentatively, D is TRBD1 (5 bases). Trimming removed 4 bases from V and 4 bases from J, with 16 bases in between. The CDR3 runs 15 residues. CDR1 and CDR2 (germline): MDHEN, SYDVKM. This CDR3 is CASSYLVGDGTEAFF. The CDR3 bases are TGTGCCAGCAGTTACCTCGTAGGGGATGGCACTGAAGCTTTCTTT.

Here the CDR3 DNA reads TGCGCCAGCAGCTGGGACTCTGGAGCGGACATTCAGTACTTC. Translation gives CASSWDSGADIQYF. The V and J genes are TRBV5-1 and TRBJ2-4; a possible D gene is TRBD2 (6 bases). This CDR3 spans 14 amino acids. Trimming cost V 3 bases and J 8 bases, with 15 bases left between them. Germline CDR1 SGHRS, CDR2 YFSETQ.

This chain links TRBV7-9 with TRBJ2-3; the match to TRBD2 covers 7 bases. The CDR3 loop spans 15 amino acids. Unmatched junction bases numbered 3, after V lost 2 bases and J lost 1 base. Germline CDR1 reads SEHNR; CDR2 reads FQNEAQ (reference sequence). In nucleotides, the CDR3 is TGTGCCAGCAGCTTATCCCTAGCGGGCACAGATACGCAGTATTTT. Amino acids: CASSLSLAGTDTQYF.

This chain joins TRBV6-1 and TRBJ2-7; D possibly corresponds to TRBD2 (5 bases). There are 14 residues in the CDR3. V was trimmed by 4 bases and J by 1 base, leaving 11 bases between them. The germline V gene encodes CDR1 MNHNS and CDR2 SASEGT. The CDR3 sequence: CASSARGASYEQYF. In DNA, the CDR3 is TGTGCCAGCAGTGCCCGGGGTGCTTCCTACGAGCAGTACTTC.

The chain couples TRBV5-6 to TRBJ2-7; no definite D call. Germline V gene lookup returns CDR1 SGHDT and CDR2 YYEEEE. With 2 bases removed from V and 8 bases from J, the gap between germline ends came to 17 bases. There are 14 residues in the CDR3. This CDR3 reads CASSFLGPPMKQYF. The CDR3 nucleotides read TGTGCCAGCAGCTTCCTGGGCCCACCGATGAAGCAGTACTTC.

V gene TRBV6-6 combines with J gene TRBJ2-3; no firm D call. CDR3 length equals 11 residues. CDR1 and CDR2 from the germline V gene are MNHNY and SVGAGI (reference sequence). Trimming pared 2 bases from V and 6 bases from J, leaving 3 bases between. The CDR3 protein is CASSYSDTQYF. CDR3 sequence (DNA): TGTGCCAGCAGTTACAGCGATACGCAGTATTTT.

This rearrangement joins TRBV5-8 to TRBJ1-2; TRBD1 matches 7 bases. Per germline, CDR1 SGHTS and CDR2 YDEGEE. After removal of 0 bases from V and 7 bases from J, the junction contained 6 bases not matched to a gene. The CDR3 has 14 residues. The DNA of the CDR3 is TGTGCCAGCAGCTTGGTGAAGGGGGCGGGTGGCTACACCTTC. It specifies CASSLVKGAGGYTF.

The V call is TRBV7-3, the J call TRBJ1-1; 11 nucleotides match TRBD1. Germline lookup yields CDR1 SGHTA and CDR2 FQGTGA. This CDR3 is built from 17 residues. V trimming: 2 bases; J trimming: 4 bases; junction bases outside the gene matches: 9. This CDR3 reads CASSLVGQGGMGTEAFF. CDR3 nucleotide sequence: TGTGCCAGCAGCTTAGTGGGACAGGGGGGAATGGGCACTGAAGCTTTCTTT.

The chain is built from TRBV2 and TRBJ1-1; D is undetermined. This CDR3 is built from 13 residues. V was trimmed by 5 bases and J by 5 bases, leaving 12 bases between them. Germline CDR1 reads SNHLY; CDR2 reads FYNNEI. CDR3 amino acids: CASSTEGGTEAFF. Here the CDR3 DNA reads TGTGCCAGCAGTACAGAGGGCGGGACTGAAGCTTTCTTT.

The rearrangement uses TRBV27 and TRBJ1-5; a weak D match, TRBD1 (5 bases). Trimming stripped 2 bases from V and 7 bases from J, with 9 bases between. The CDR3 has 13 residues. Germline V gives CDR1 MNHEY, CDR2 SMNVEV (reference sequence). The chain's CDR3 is CASSLRGGQPQHF. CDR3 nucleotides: TGTGCCAGCAGTTTAAGGGGTGGGCAGCCCCAGCATTTT.

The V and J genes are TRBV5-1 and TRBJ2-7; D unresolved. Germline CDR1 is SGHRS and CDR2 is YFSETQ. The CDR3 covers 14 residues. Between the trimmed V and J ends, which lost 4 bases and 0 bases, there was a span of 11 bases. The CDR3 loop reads CASSPAASSYEQYF. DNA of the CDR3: TGCGCCAGCAGCCCGGCGGCCAGCTCCTACGAGCAGTACTTC.

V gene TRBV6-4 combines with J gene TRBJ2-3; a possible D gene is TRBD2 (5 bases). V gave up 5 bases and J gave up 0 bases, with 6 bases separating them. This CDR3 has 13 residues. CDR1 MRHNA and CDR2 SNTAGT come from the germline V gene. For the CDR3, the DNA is TGTGCCAGCAGTCGGACTAGCACAGATACGCAGTATTTT. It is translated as CASSRTSTDTQYF.

This CDR3 is CASSQGPGSGNTIYF. DNA of the CDR3: TGCGCCAGCAGCCAAGGGCCTGGCTCTGGAAACACCATATATTTT. The rearrangement links TRBV4-1 to TRBJ1-3, with no clear D. The CDR3 length is 15 residues. V was shortened by 1 base and J by 0 bases, with 7 bases between the two germline ends. CDR1 is MGHRA, CDR2 YSYEKL, per germline.

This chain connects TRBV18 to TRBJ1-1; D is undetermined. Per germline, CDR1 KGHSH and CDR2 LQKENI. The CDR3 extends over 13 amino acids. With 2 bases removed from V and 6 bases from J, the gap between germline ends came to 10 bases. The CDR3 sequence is CASSPSKTAEAFF. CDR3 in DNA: TGTGCCAGCTCACCATCTAAAACAGCTGAAGCTTTCTTT.

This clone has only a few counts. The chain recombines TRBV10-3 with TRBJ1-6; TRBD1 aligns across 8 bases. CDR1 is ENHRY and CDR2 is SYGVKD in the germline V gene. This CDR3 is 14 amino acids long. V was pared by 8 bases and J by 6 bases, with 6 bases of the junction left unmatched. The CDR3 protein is CAISRGQGNSPLHF. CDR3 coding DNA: TGTGCCATCTCCCGCGGACAGGGTAATTCACCCCTCCACTTT.

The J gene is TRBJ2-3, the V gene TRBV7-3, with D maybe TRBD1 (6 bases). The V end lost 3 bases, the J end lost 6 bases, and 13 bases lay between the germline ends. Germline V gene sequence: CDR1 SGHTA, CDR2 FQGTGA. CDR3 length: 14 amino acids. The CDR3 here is CASSLGTRGDTQYF. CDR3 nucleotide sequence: TGTGCCAGCAGCTTGGGCACGAGGGGGGATACGCAGTATTTT.

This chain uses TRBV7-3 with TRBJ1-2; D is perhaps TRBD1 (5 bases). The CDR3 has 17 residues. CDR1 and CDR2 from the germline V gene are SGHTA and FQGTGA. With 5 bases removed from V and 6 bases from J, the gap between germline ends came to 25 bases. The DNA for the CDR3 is TGTGCCAGCAGCCTTTCGGGGGAAGGGGAGAGTCTTGATGGCTACACCTTC. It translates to CASSLSGEGESLDGYTF. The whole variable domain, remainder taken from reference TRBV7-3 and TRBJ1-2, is GAGVSQTPSNKVTEKGKYVELRCDPISGHTALYWYRQSLGQGPEFLIYFQGTGAADDSGLPNDRFFAVRPEGSVSTLKIQRTERGDSAVYLCASSLSGEGESLDGYTFGSGTRLTVV.

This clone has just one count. The CDR3: CASSAAGFGGNQPQHF. CDR3 nucleotides: TGTGCCAGCAGTGCGGCAGGGTTTGGGGGCAATCAGCCCCAGCATTTT. The chain combines TRBV6-1 with TRBJ1-5; the D gene is possibly TRBD1 (5 bases). Per germline, CDR1 MNHNS and CDR2 SASEGT. V lost 4 bases, J lost 2 bases, and 15 bases lay in between. This CDR3 contains 16 residues.

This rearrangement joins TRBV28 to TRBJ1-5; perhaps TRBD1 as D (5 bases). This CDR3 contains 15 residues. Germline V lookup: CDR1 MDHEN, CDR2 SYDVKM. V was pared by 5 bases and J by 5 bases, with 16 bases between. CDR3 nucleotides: TGTGCCAGCAGTGGCAGAACAGGAGACCATCAGCCCCAGCATTTT. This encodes CASSGRTGDHQPQHF.

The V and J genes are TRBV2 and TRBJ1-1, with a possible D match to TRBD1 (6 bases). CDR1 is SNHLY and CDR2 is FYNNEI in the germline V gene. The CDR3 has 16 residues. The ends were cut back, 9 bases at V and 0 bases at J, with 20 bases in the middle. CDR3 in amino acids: CASTLGATYMNTEAFF. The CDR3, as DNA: TGTGCCAGTACCTTGGGGGCAACCTACATGAACACTGAAGCTTTCTTT. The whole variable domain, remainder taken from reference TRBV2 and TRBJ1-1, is EPEVTQTPSHQVTQMGQEVILRCVPISNHLYFYWYRQILGQKVEFLVSFYNNEISEKSEIFDDQFSVERPDGSNFTLKIRSTKLEDSAMYFCASTLGATYMNTEAFFGQGTRLTVV.

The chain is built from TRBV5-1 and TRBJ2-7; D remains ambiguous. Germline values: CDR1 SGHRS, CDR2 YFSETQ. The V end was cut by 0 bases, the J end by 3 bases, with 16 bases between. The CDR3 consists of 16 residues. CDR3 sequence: CASSLVNAELIYEQYF. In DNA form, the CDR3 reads TGCGCCAGCAGCTTGGTTAACGCGGAGCTGATCTACGAGCAGTACTTC.

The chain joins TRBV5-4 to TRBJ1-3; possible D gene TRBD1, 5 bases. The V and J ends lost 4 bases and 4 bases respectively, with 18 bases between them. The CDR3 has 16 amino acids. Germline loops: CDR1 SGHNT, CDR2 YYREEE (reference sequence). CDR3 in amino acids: CASSPTPAGQGNTIYF. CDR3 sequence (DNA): TGTGCCAGCAGCCCAACCCCCGCAGGGCAGGGAAACACCATATATTTT.

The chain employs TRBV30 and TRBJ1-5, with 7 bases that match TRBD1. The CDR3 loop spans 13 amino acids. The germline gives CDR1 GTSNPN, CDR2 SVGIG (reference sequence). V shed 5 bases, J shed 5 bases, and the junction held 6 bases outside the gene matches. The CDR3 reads CAWGGTVHQPQHF. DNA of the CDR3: TGTGCCTGGGGCGGGACAGTCCATCAGCCCCAGCATTTT.

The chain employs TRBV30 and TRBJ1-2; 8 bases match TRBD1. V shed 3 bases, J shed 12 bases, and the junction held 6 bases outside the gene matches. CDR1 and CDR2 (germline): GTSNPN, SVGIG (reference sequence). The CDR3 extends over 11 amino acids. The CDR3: CAWSWQGANTF. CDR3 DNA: TGTGCCTGGAGCTGGCAGGGGGCGAACACCTTC.

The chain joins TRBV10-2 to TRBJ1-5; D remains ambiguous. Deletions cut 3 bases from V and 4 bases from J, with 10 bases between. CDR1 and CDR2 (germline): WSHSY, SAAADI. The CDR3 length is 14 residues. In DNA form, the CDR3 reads TGCGCCAGCAGTGAAAGTCTGCGGAATCAGCCCCAGCATTTT. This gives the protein CASSESLRNQPQHF.

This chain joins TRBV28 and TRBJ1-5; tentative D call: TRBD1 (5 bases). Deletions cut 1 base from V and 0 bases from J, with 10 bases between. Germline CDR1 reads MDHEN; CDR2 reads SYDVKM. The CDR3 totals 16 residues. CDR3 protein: CASSLFRGDSNQPQHF. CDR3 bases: TGTGCCAGCAGTTTATTTCGGGGGGATAGCAATCAGCCCCAGCATTTT.

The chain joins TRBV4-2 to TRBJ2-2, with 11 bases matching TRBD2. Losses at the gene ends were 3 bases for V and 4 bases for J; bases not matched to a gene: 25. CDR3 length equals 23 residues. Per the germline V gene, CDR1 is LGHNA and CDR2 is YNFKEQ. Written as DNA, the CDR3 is TGTGCCAGCAGCCAGTCCCCTGACATGGGCCCTCAATATAGCGGGGGGGCCACCGGGGAGCTGTTTTTT. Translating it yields CASSQSPDMGPQYSGGATGELFF.